This record looks at one TCR beta chain sequence and its context. The data were taken from a study of blood T cell repertoires in COVID-19. Study details: Specimens from acute and convalescent COVID-19 originated in the United States, Italy and Spain. PBMCs, B-cell-depleted T cells, or T cells were the source of the cDNA or gDNA that made up the material.

CDR1 SEHNR and CDR2 FQNEAQ come from the germline V gene (reference sequence). The CDR3 sequence is 15 residues long. The V end lost 9 bases, the J end lost 5 bases, and 21 bases lay between the germline ends. In the original workflow: Quantification of nucleated cells was approximated via reference gene primer amplification. Repertoires were generated with immunoSEQ multiplex PCR, while TCRdb's copy carries only in-frame clones and drops some. The V and J calls and clone size come from that table; D and trimming were worked out from the DNA. Among under 250,000 clones listed, about nine tenths were seen once.

The rearrangement links TRBV7-9 to TRBJ2-3; possibly TRBD2 for D (7 bases). This receptor was obtained from a man aged 55 to 70 with acute or convalescent COVID-19. Source material: peripheral blood. CDR3 DNA: TGTGCCAGTGGGGGGGCCAGCTCCAGACAAGATACGCAGTATTTT. It yields the protein CASGGASSRQDTQYF.